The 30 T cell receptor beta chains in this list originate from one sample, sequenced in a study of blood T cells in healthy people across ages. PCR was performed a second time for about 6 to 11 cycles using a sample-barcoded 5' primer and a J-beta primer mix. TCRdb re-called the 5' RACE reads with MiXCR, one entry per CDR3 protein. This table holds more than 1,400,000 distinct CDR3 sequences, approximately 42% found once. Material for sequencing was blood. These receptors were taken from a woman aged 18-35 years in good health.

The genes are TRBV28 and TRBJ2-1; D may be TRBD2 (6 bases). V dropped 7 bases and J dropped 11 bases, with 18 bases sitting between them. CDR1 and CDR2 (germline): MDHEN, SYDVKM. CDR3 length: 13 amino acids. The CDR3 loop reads CASTQGGSSKQFF. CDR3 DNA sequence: TGTGCCAGCACCCAAGGAGGGTCCAGTAAGCAGTTCTTC.

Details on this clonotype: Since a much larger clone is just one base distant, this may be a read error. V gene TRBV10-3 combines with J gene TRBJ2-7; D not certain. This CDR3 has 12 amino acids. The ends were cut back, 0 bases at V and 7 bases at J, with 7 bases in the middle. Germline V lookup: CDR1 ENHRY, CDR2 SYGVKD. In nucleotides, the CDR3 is TGTGCCATCAGTGAGTCTATCCGGGAGCAGTACTTC. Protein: CAISESIREQYF.

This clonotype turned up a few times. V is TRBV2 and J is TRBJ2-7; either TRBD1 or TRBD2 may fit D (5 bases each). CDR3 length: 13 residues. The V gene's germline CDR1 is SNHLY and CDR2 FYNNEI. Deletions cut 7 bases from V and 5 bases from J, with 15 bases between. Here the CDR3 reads CASTGRPRDEQYF. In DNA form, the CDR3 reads TGTGCCAGCACGGGGCGGCCAAGAGACGAGCAGTACTTC.

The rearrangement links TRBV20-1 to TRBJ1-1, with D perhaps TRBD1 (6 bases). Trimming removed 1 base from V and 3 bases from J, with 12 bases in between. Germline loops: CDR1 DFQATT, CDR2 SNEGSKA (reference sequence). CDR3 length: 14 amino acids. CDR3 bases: TGCAGTGCTAGAGGAACGGACAGTTACACTGAAGCTTTCTTT. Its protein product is CSARGTDSYTEAFF.

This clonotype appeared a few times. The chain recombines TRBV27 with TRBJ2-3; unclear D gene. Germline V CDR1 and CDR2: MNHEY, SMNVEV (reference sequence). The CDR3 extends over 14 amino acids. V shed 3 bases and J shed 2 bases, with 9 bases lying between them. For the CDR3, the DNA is TGTGCCAGCAGTTTTAGAATTCACACAGATACGCAGTATTTT. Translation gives CASSFRIHTDTQYF.

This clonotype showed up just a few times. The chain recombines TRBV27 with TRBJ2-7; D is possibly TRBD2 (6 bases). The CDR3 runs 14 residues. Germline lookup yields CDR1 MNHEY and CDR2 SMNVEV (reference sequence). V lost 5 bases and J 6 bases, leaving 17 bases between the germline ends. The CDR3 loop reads CASSRLVKGPEQYF. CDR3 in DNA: TGTGCCAGCAGTCGACTAGTGAAGGGACCCGAGCAGTACTTC.

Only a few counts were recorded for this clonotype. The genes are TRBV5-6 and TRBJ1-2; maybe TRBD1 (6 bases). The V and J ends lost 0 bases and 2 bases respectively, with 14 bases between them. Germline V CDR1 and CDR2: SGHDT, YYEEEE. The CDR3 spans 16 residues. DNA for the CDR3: TGTGCCAGCAGCTTGGCACCGGAGAGGGGGAACTATGGCTACACCTTC. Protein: CASSLAPERGNYGYTF.

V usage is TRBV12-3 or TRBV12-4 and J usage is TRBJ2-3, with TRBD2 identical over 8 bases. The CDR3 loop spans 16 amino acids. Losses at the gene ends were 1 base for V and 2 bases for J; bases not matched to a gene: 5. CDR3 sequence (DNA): TGTGCCAGCAGTTTAGGCGGGGGGCTCTACACAGATACGCAGTATTTT. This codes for CASSLGGGLYTDTQYF.

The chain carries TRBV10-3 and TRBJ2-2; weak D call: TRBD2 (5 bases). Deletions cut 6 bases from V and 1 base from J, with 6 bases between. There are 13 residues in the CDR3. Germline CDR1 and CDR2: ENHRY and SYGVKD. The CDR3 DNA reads TGTGCCATCAGGGAGGAGAACACCGGGGAGCTGTTTTTT. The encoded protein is CAIREENTGELFF.

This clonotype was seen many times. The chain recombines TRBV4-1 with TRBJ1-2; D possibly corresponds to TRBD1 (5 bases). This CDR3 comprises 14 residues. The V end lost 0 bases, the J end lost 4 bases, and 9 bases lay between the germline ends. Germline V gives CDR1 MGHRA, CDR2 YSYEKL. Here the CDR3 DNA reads TGCGCCAGCAGCCAAGAAAACCAGGGCTATGGCTACACCTTC. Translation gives CASSQENQGYGYTF.

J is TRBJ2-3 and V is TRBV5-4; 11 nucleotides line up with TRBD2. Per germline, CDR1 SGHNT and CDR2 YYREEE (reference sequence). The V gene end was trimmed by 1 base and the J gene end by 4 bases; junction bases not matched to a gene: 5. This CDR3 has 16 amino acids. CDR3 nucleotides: TGTGCCAGCAGCTTGAAACTAGCGGGAGTGGCAGATACGCAGTATTTT. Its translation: CASSLKLAGVADTQYF.

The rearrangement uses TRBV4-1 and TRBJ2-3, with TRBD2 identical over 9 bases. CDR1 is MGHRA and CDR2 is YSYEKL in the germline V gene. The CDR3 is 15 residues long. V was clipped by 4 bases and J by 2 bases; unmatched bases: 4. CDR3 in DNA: TGCGCCAGCAGCCTCGGACTAGCGATCACAGATACGCAGTATTTT. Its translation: CASSLGLAITDTQYF.

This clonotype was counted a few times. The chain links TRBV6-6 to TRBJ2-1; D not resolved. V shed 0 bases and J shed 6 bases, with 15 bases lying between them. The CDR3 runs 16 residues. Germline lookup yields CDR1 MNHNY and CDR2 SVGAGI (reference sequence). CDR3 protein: CASSYSRLQSSNEQFF. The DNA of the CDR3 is TGTGCCAGCAGTTACTCGAGGCTCCAATCCAGCAATGAGCAGTTCTTC.

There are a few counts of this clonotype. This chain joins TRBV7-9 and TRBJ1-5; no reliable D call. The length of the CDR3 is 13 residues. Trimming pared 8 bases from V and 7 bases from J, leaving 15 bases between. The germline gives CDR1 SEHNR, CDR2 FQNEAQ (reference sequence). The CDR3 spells CASGTEGLQPQHF. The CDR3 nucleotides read TGTGCCAGCGGAACTGAGGGCCTCCAGCCCCAGCATTTT.

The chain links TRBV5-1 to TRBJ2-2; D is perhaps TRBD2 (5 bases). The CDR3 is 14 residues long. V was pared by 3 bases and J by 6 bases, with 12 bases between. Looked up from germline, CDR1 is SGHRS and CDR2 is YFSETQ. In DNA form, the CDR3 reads TGCGCCAGCAGCTCGTCCGGAGGCGCCGGGGAGCTGTTTTTT. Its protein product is CASSSSGGAGELFF.

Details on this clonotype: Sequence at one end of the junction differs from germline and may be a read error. In nucleotides, the CDR3 is TGTGCCAACAGTTTAGCGGGGCAGTACAATGAGCAGTTCTTC. It encodes CANSLAGQYNEQFF. The chain combines TRBV12-3 or TRBV12-4 with TRBJ2-1; 8 positions agree with TRBD2. The CDR3 runs 14 residues.

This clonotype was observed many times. CDR3 residues: CSVEDKASGVHEQYF. Here the CDR3 DNA reads TGCAGCGTTGAAGATAAGGCTAGCGGAGTTCACGAGCAGTACTTC. The chain carries TRBV29-1 and TRBJ2-7; 7 nucleotides line up with TRBD2. Germline values: CDR1 SQVTM, CDR2 ANQGSEA. Trimming cost V 0 bases and J 5 bases; bases outside gene matches: 10. The CDR3 loop spans 15 amino acids.

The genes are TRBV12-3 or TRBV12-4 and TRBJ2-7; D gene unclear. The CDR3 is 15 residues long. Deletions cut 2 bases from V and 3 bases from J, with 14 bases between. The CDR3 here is CASSLIVAGSYEQYF. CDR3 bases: TGTGCCAGCAGTTTAATAGTCGCTGGAAGCTACGAGCAGTACTTC.

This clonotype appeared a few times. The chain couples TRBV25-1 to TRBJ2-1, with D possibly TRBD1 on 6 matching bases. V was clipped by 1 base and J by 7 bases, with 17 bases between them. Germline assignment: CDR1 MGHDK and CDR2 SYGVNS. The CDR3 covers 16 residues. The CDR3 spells CASSELGHTGLNEQFF. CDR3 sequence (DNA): TGTGCCAGCAGTGAATTAGGCCACACAGGGCTAAATGAGCAGTTCTTC.

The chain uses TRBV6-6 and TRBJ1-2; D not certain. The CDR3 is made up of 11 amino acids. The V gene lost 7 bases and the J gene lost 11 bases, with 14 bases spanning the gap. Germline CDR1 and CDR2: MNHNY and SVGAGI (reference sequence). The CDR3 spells CASTQTGSYTF. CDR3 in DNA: TGTGCCAGCACTCAAACGGGGTCTTACACCTTC.

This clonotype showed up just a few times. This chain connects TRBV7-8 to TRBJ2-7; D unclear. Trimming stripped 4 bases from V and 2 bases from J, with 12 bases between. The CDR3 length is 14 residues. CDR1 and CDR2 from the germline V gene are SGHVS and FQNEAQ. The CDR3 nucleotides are TGTGCCAGCAGCTCCGATTTAGGGCCCTACGAGCAGTACTTC. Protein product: CASSSDLGPYEQYF.

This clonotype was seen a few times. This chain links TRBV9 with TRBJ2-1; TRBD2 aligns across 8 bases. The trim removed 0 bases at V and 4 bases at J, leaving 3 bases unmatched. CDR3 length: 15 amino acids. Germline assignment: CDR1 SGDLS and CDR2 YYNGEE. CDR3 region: CASSVVLADYNEQFF. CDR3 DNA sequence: TGTGCCAGCAGCGTAGTACTAGCGGATTACAATGAGCAGTTCTTC.

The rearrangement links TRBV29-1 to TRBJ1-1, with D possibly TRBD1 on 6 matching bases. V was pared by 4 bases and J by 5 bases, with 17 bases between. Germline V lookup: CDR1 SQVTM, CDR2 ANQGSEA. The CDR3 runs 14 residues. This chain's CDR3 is CSVVWSEGGTEAFF. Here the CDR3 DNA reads TGCAGCGTTGTTTGGTCGGAGGGGGGGACTGAAGCTTTCTTT. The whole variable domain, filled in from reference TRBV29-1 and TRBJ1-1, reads SAVISQKPSRDICQRGTSLTIQCQVDSQVTMMFWYRQQPGQSLTLIATANQGSEATYESGFVIDKFPISRPNLTFSTLTVSNMSPEDSSIYLCSVVWSEGGTEAFFGQGTRLTVV.

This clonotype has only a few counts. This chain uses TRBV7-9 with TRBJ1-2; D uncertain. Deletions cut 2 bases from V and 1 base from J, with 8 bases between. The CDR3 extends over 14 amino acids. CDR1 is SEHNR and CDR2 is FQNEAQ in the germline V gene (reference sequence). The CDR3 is CASSLYGSNYGYTF. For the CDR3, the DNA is TGTGCCAGCAGCTTATATGGCAGTAACTATGGCTACACCTTC.

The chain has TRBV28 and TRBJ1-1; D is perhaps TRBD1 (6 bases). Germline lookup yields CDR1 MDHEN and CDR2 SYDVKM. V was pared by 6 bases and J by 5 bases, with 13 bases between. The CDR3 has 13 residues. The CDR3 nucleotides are TGTGCCAGCAGATTAACAGGGTCGACTGAAGCTTTCTTT. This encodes CASRLTGSTEAFF.

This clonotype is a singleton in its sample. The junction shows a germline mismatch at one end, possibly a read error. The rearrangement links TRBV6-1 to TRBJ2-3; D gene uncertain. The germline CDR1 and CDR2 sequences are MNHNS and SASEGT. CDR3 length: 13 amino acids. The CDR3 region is CASREASIDTQYF. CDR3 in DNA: TGTGCCAGCAGGGAAGCGTCGATAGATACGCAGTATTTT.

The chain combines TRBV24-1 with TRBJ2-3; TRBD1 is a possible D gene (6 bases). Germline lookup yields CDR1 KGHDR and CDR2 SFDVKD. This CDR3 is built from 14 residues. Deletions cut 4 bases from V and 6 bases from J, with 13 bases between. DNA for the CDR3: TGTGCCACCAGTGACCACGGGCAGGGGGATACGCAGTATTTT. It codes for CATSDHGQGDTQYF.

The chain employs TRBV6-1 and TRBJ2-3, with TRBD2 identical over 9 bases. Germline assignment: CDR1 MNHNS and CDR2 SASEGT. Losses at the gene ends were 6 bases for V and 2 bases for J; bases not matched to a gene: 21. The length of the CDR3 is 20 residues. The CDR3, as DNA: TGTGCCAGCAGCCAATTAGTACCAGCGGGGGGATTCATATTCACAGATACGCAGTATTTT. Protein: CASSQLVPAGGFIFTDTQYF.

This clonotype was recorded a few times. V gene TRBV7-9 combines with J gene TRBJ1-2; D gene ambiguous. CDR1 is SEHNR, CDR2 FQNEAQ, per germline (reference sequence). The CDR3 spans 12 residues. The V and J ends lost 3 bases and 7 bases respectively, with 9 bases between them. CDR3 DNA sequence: TGTGCCAGCAGCTTTGGAGCAGGTGGCTACACCTTC. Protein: CASSFGAGGYTF.

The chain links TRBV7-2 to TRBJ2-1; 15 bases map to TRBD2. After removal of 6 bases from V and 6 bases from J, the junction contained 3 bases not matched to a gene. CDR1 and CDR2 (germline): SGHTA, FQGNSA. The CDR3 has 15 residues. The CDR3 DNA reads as TGTGCCAGCAGAGGGGGACTAGCGGGAGGCAATGAGCAGTTCTTC. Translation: CASRGGLAGGNEQFF.